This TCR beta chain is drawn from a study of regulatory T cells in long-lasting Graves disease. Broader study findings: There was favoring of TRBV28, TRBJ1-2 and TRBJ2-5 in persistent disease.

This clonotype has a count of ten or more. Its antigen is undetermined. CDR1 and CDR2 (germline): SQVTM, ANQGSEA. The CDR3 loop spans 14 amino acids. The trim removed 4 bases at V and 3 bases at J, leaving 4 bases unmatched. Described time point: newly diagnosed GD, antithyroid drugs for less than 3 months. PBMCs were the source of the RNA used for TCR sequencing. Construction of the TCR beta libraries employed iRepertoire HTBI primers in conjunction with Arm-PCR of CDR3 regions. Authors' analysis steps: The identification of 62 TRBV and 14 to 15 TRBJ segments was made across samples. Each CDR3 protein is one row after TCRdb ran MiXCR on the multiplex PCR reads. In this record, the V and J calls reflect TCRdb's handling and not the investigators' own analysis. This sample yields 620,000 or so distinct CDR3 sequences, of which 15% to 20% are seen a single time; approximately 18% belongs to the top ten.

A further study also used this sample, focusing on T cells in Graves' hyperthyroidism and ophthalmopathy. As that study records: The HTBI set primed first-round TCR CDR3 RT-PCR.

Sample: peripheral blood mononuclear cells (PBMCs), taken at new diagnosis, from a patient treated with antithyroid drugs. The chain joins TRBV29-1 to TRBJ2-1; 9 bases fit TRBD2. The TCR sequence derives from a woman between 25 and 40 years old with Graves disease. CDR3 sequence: CSVVKREVYNEQFF. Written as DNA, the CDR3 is TGCAGCGTTGTCAAGCGGGAGGTCTACAATGAGCAGTTCTTC.